The 31 T cell receptor beta chains below all came from one sample that was sequenced in a study of tumor-infiltrating lymphocytes in primary liver carcinoma (dated by TCRdb to the late 2010s). The run used an Illumina HiSeq 2500. TCRbeta-specific cDNA was reverse-transcribed from 500 ng total RNA using a constant-region primer and ProtoScript II reverse transcriptase. TCRbeta libraries were built with three nested multiplex PCR rounds, a slightly modified ARM-PCR procedure. Multiplex TRBV1-TRBV30 forward primers and a Cbeta reverse primer were used in the first two PCR rounds, each of which was run for approximately 10 cycles. TCRdb reran the public reads through fastp at Q25 and MiXCR, keeping productive beta chains. All rows with the same CDR3 protein become a single entry with the most common DNA and genes. Across this sample there are roughly 120,000 distinct CDR3 sequences, with around 60% seen only once. The top ten clones comprise 8.4% of the sample.

Total RNA and DNA were co-extracted without cell sorting from 20-30 mg of bulk tissue using the AllPrep DNA/RNA mini kit. Sequenced input: liver tumor tissue from sampling region 3. The cell subset or site label, read with the paper, signifies: tumor region T3, left-lateral pole. Receptors were obtained from an older woman with primary liver carcinoma and hepatitis B virus infection.

The chain employs TRBV5-5 and TRBJ1-1, with D tentatively TRBD1 (5 bases). The CDR3 totals 13 residues. Per the germline V gene, CDR1 is SGHKS and CDR2 is YYEKEE (reference sequence). V lost 4 bases and J lost 2, with 9 bases in between. The CDR3 loop reads CASSRGSNTEAFF. DNA for the CDR3: TGTGCCAGCAGCCGGGGGTCCAACACTGAAGCTTTCTTT.

The rearrangement uses TRBV10-2 and TRBJ2-7, with D hard to call. CDR1 is WSHSY, CDR2 SAAADI, per germline. This CDR3 is built from 13 residues. For the CDR3, the DNA is TGCGCCAGCAGTTCTGCCAGACCCTACGAGCAGTACGTT. Protein: CASSSARPYEQYV.

With respect to this clonotype: Lacking the conserved final phenylalanine or tryptophan, this CDR3 likely reflects a read error. The V call is TRBV11-1, the J call TRBJ2-2, with D perhaps matching TRBD1 (6 bases). CDR3 size: 15 residues. The V gene's germline CDR1 is SGHAT and CDR2 FQDESV (reference sequence). The CDR3, as DNA: TGTGCCAGCATCTTAGGGGGAAGTCTTACCGTGGAGCTGTTTCTT. This gives the protein CASILGGSLTVELFL.

In its sample, this clonotype was seen a few times. The chain recombines TRBV6-1 with TRBJ2-7; possible D gene TRBD1, 7 bases. CDR1 is MNHNS and CDR2 is SASEGT in the germline V gene. Trimming cost V 5 bases and J 4 bases, with 24 bases left between them. There are 17 residues in the CDR3. This chain's CDR3 is CASSSWQGGRYQYEQYF. In nucleotides, the CDR3 is TGTGCCAGCAGTAGTTGGCAGGGGGGCCGATACCAGTACGAGCAGTACTTC.

This clonotype was seen at least ten times. The chain combines TRBV12-3 or TRBV12-4 with TRBJ2-7; 11 nucleotides agree with TRBD1. CDR3 size: 12 residues. J lost 7 bases, V lost 9 bases, and 5 bases had no gene match. The CDR3 DNA reads as TGTGCCAGTGAGGGACAGGGGGGGGAGCAGTACTTC. Translating gives CASEGQGGEQYF.

The chain links TRBV2 to TRBJ2-7; 11 bases line up with TRBD2. Germline CDR1 and CDR2: SNHLY and FYNNEI. CDR3 length: 15 residues. The CDR3: CVCNVDSGRAHEQYF. The DNA of the CDR3 is TGTGTCTGCAATGTGGATAGCGGGAGGGCCCACGAGCAGTACTTC.

Concerning this clonotype: This may arise from a read error, as a much more abundant clone is one base away. The J gene is TRBJ2-2, the V gene TRBV12-3 or TRBV12-4, with D uncertain. CDR3 length: 15 amino acids. The germline V and J ends were trimmed by 2 bases and 1 base, with 8 bases remaining between them. The chain's CDR3 is CASSLPNENTGELFF. The CDR3 DNA reads TGTGCCAGCAGTTTACCTAACGAGAACACCGGGGAGCTGTTTTTT.

About this clonotype itself: The conserved final phenylalanine or tryptophan is absent from the CDR3, which likely points to a read error. The chain carries TRBV6-1 and TRBJ1-1; D not certain. The CDR3 loop spans 12 amino acids. Germline V lookup: CDR1 MNHNS, CDR2 SASEGT. The CDR3: CASSEDGVEAFL. The CDR3 DNA reads as TGTGCTAGCAGTGAAGACGGGGTTGAAGCTTTCCTT.

This clonotype was found a few times. Possible read error: a much larger clone is one base away. This rearrangement joins TRBV6-2 or TRBV6-3 to TRBJ2-1; perhaps TRBD2 as D (5 bases). The V gene lost 7 bases and the J gene lost 1 base, with 8 bases spanning the gap. The V gene's germline CDR1 is MNHEY and CDR2 SVGEGT. This CDR3 has 13 amino acids. The CDR3 DNA reads TGTGCCAGCATAACTAGTTCCTACAATGAGCAGTTCTTC. This translates into CASITSSYNEQFF.

A few counts support this clonotype. A read error may explain this, as a much larger clone is one base away. The chain employs TRBV6-1 and TRBJ2-7; TRBD1 might be the D (5 bases). Deletions cut 1 base from V and 13 bases from J, with 11 bases between. This CDR3 has 11 residues. Germline V gene sequence: CDR1 MNHNS, CDR2 SASEGT. CDR3 region: CASSEVRAAYF. The CDR3 DNA reads as TGTGCCAGCAGTGAAGTCAGGGCGGCTTACTTC.

As to this clonotype: At one end, the junction sequence differs from germline, possibly due to a read error. This chain joins TRBV29-1 and TRBJ2-7, with D possibly being TRBD1 (5 bases). Germline CDR1 reads SQVTM; CDR2 reads ANQGSEA. This CDR3 has 13 residues. The CDR3 is CNVEKGQGYEQYF. The CDR3 bases are TGCAACGTTGAAAAAGGGCAGGGTTACGAGCAGTACTTC.

Details on this clonotype: A much larger clone differs from this one at a single base, so this may be a read error. The J gene is TRBJ2-7, the V gene TRBV10-3, with D maybe TRBD1 (5 bases). Trimming left V 5 bases short and J 5 bases short, with 10 bases between. CDR1 and CDR2 from the germline V gene are ENHRY and SYGVKD. The CDR3 consists of 12 residues. The CDR3 is CAISKTRDEQYF. The CDR3 DNA reads TGTGCCATCAGTAAGACCAGGGACGAGCAGTACTTC.

This clonotype has just a few counts. The rearrangement uses TRBV28 and TRBJ1-2; TRBD1 might be the D (6 bases). Germline V gene data show CDR1 as MDHEN and CDR2 as SYDVKM. The CDR3 consists of 17 residues. Trimming took 1 base from V and 0 from J, leaving 15 bases between them. CDR3 sequence reads: CASSLYGGGGPNYGYTF. CDR3 sequence (DNA): TGTGCCAGCAGTTTATACGGCGGGGGGGGGCCTAACTATGGCTACACCTTC.

This clonotype is deemed medium-sized. This chain connects TRBV11-2 to TRBJ2-1, with TRBD2 matching 8 bases. The CDR3 is 15 residues long. The J segment lost 4 bases and the V segment lost 3 bases, leaving 5 bases of the junction unmatched. Germline assignment: CDR1 SGHAT and CDR2 FQNNGV. The CDR3 region is CASSFTSGRYNEQFF. In DNA, the CDR3 is TGTGCCAGCAGCTTCACTAGCGGAAGGTACAATGAGCAGTTCTTC.

Remarks on this clonotype: A single base separates this from a much larger clone, so it may be a read error. The CDR3 here is CSVPTGGSYGYTF. In DNA, the CDR3 is TGCAGCGTCCCGACTGGAGGGAGCTATGGCTACACCTTC. V and J are TRBV29-1 and TRBJ1-2; the D is unclear. This CDR3 is 13 amino acids long. Trimming removed 6 bases at V and 4 bases at J, with 15 bases between. The germline V gene encodes CDR1 SQVTM and CDR2 ANQGSEA.

A word on this clonotype: A much larger clone sits a single nucleotide away, making a read error possible. CDR3: CPSSVGQGAMGEQYF. The CDR3, as DNA: TGTCCCAGCAGCGTAGGACAGGGGGCGATGGGGGAGCAGTACTTC. This sequence joins TRBV7-8 and TRBJ2-7; 11 bases line up with TRBD1. From germline, CDR1 is SGHVS and CDR2 FQNEAQ. This CDR3 region has 15 residues.

In regard to this clonotype: A read error may account for a junction end that differs from germline. V is TRBV11-2 and J is TRBJ1-1; TRBD1 matches 8 bases. Germline V gives CDR1 SGHAT, CDR2 FQNNGV. CDR3 length: 15 residues. The CDR3 spells CASSLRGQGDAEAIF. DNA of the CDR3: TGTGCCAGCAGTTTACGTGGACAGGGAGACGCTGAAGCTATCTTT.

A remark on this clonotype: The CDR3 ends on some other residue instead of the conserved phenylalanine or tryptophan, so this is likely a read error. It is unclear where the CDR3 begins or ends on the DNA, so no DNA is shown, and the CDR3 is as TCRdb lists it. The chain links TRBV11-2 to TRBJ2-7; the table's D call, TRBD2, was not checked against the DNA. The CDR3 sequence runs 16 residues, both termini included. The V gene's germline CDR1 is SGHAT and CDR2 FQNNGV. The CDR3 loop is CASSNGLAGSGYEQYL.

In its sample, this clonotype was seen many times. V and J are TRBV19 and TRBJ2-1; no reliable D call. The V gene's germline CDR1 is LNHDA and CDR2 SQIVND (reference sequence). CDR3 length: 12 residues. V was pared by 5 bases and J by 5 bases, with 7 bases between. CDR3 loop: CASSLLDNEQFF. The CDR3 DNA reads TGTGCCAGTAGTTTATTAGACAATGAGCAGTTCTTC.

The chain employs TRBV6-1 and TRBJ1-1; a weak D match, TRBD1 (6 bases). The germline gives CDR1 MNHNS, CDR2 SASEGT. Trimming took 4 bases from V and 11 from J, leaving 23 bases between them. This CDR3 contains 15 residues. The CDR3 loop is CASSAPWGLRDGAFF. CDR3 in DNA: TGTGCCAGCAGTGCCCCCTGGGGGCTCCGCGATGGGGCTTTCTTT.

In regard to this clonotype: This may come from a read error, since a much larger clone is one base off. The chain carries TRBV30 and TRBJ2-3; 10 nucleotides align to TRBD2. Germline assignment: CDR1 GTSNPN and CDR2 SVGIG (reference sequence). This CDR3 comprises 14 residues. DNA for the CDR3: TGTGCCCGGAGCTCCGGGACTAGCGCAGATACGCAGTATTTT. As protein: CARSSGTSADTQYF.

A word on this clonotype: Given a much more abundant clone one base away, this may be a read error. The rearrangement links TRBV10-2 to TRBJ2-1; no firm D call. The CDR3 has 17 amino acids. CDR1 is WSHSY, CDR2 SAAADI, per germline. The DNA for the CDR3 is TGCGCCGGCAGTGACCCACTAACCGACGTCTCCTACAATGAGCAGTTCTTC. Translation: CAGSDPLTDVSYNEQFF.

Notes on this clonotype: A much larger clone differs by one base, so this may be a read error. This chain connects TRBV4-1 to TRBJ1-3, with D possibly TRBD1 on 6 matching bases. The CDR3 loop spans 16 amino acids. The V gene's germline CDR1 is MGHRA and CDR2 YSYEKL. V was cut by 7 bases and J by 0 bases, with 16 bases left in between. CDR3: CASNQTPGASGNTIYF. The CDR3 DNA reads TGCGCCAGCAACCAGACGCCAGGGGCCTCTGGAAACACCATATATTTT.

This clonotype was seen repeatedly, ten times or more. CDR3 in amino acids: CASSSPRAGRDEQYF. CDR3 nucleotides: TGTGCCAGCAGTTCCCCTCGGGCGGGCCGGGACGAGCAGTACTTC. The chain recombines TRBV28 with TRBJ2-7, with a tentative D call TRBD2 (5 bases). This CDR3 is 15 amino acids long. Germline V lookup: CDR1 MDHEN, CDR2 SYDVKM. Trimming removed 4 bases from V and 5 bases from J, with 18 bases in between.

In the case of this clonotype: The CDR3 ends on some other residue instead of the conserved phenylalanine or tryptophan, so this is likely a read error. The chain is built from TRBV2 and TRBJ2-7; D remains ambiguous. Trimming stripped 10 bases from V and 9 bases from J, with 16 bases between. The length of the CDR3 is 11 residues. Germline V gene lookup returns CDR1 SNHLY and CDR2 FYNNEI. The CDR3 is CATALRNGQYL. As DNA, the CDR3 is TGTGCCACCGCCTTGAGAAACGGGCAGTACCTC.

As concerns this clonotype: Its ends do not fully match the called genes, so a read error is possible. The chain combines TRBV12-3 or TRBV12-4 with TRBJ1-1, with 7 bases fitting TRBD1. The CDR3 covers 14 residues. The CDR3 coding sequence is TGTGCCAGCAGCCCGCAGGGGGTGCTCACCGAAGCTATCTTT. Encoded protein: CASSPQGVLTEAIF.

This rearrangement joins TRBV30 to TRBJ2-6; tentative D call: TRBD1 (6 bases). The ends were cut back, 2 bases at V and 0 bases at J, with 14 bases in the middle. The CDR3 length is 17 residues. Per the germline V gene, CDR1 is GTSNPN and CDR2 is SVGIG (reference sequence). The chain's CDR3 is CAWSIQGHSSGANVLTF. Written as DNA, the CDR3 is TGTGCCTGGAGTATACAGGGACACAGCTCTGGGGCCAACGTCCTGACTTTC.

Of note for this clonotype: One junction end does not reproduce the germline sequence, and a read error may be involved. The chain combines TRBV11-1 with TRBJ2-3; 7 positions match TRBD2. The CDR3 spans 14 residues. The germline V gene encodes CDR1 SGHAT and CDR2 FQDESV (reference sequence). The CDR3 spells CACSLRHRAGESHF. The CDR3 nucleotides are TGTGCCTGCAGCTTAAGGCATCGTGCGGGAGAATCTCACTTT.

Turning to this clonotype: The junction does not match germline at one end; this may be a read error. The CDR3 DNA reads as TGCGCCAGCAGCCAAACCGTTCGACAGGGGACGTCCTATGGCTACATCTTC. Residues: CASSQTVRQGTSYGYIF. This chain uses TRBV4-1 with TRBJ1-2; 8 nucleotides align to TRBD1. Germline CDR1 reads MGHRA; CDR2 reads YSYEKL. This CDR3 has 17 residues.

A remark on this clonotype: A much larger clone differs from this one at a single base, so this may be a read error. This chain joins TRBV10-3 and TRBJ1-5; D gene ambiguous. Germline CDR1 reads ENHRY; CDR2 reads SYGVKD. This CDR3 is 13 amino acids long. The CDR3 spells CAVSESERVAQHF. CDR3 DNA: TGTGCCGTCAGTGAGTCCGAGAGGGTGGCCCAGCATTTT.

This clonotype has a count of ten or more. The chain links TRBV29-1 to TRBJ1-2; D unclear. This CDR3 has 12 amino acids. Germline values: CDR1 SQVTM, CDR2 ANQGSEA. V lost 3 bases and J lost 3, with 8 bases in between. CDR3 region: CSVDDRDYGYTF. In DNA, the CDR3 is TGCAGCGTTGATGATCGGGACTATGGCTACACCTTC. The entire variable domain, with the rest obtained from reference TRBV29-1 and TRBJ1-2, is as follows: SAVISQKPSRDICQRGTSLTIQCQVDSQVTMMFWYRQQPGQSLTLIATANQGSEATYESGFVIDKFPISRPNLTFSTLTVSNMSPEDSSIYLCSVDDRDYGYTFGSGTRLTVV.